Listed below are T cell receptor beta chains from one sample, sequenced in a study of T cell repertoires in cytomegalovirus infection. TCRdb called the reads again in MiXCR, with one record for every CDR3 protein. Among about 360,000 distinct CDR3 sequences, roughly 20% were seen once, and the ten largest hold 8.7%. Sequencing was carried out using PBMCs. The receptors shown here come from a human donor in good health (CMV status not recorded). Some clones in this sample may be carry-over from other donors' samples. Both conserved end residues are part of each CDR3. A D gene is named only where the DNA matches it firmly. Part of the rows lack a size; the others show once, few, many or a class for expanded clones.

TRBV12-3/TRBV12-4	NA	TRBD1	TRBJ2-1	TGTGCCACTCGAGTCGGGACAGGGACCTACAATGAGCAGTTCTTC	CATRVGTGTYNEQFF
TRBV7-9	many	NA	TRBJ2-3	TGTGCCAGCAGCCCATGGACAGATAGCACAGATACGCAGTATTTT	CASSPWTDSTDTQYF
TRBV28	many	TRBD2	TRBJ2-5	TGTGCCAGCAGTTTAAAGTTAGCGGGGGAAGAGACCCAGTACTTC	CASSLKLAGEETQYF
TRBV29-1	few	NA	TRBJ2-7	TGCAGCGTTGTGGCTAGCGACTCCTACGAGCAGTACTTC	CSVVASDSYEQYF
TRBV7-8	few	TRBD1	TRBJ1-2	TGTGCCAGCAGCACCCCGGGGCAGGGGGGAACGAACTATGGCTACACCTTC	CASSTPGQGGTNYGYTF
TRBV9	few	TRBD2	TRBJ2-3	TGTGCCAGCAGTACGGGGGGAAGCCCAGATACGCAGTATTTT	CASSTGGSPDTQYF
TRBV19	NA	TRBD2	TRBJ2-1	TGTGCCAGTAGTATAGAGGGAGCAGCGGGAGGCCGCGGTCGGCAGTTCTTC	CASSIEGAAGGRGRQFF
TRBV7-4	NA	NA	TRBJ2-1	TGTGCCAGCAGCTTAGTTGGCCAATCCACGTTCTTC	CASSLVGQSTFF
TRBV15	NA	NA	TRBJ2-1	TGTGCCACCAGCAAGAGCGGACTCTCCTACAATGAGCAGTTCTTC	CATSKSGLSYNEQFF
TRBV4-1	few	TRBD1	TRBJ2-4	TGCGCCAGCAGCCAGGGGGACAGGGAAAAAAACATTCAGTACTTC	CASSQGDREKNIQYF
TRBV5-4	few	TRBD2	TRBJ2-3	TGTGCCAGCCGACCGGCGGGAGGGCGCACAGATACGCAGTATTTT	CASRPAGGRTDTQYF
TRBV7-2	NA	NA	TRBJ1-1	TGTGCCAGCAGTCCTCAGGGATTCAGCACTGAAGCTTTCTTT	CASSPQGFSTEAFF
TRBV9	NA	NA	TRBJ1-5	TGTGCCAGCAGCGTAGGAGGGAGCAATCAGCCCCAGCATTTT	CASSVGGSNQPQHF
TRBV7-2	NA	NA	TRBJ1-1	TGTGCCAGCAGCACTTACGCAGGGAACACTGAAGCTTTCTTT	CASSTYAGNTEAFF
TRBV7-6	few	TRBD1	TRBJ1-5	TGTGCCAGCAGCTCGGGACAGGGACCACTGCACAGCCAGCCCCAGCATTTT	CASSSGQGPLHSQPQHF
TRBV4-1	NA	TRBD2	TRBJ2-1	TGCGCCAGCAGCCAGCCCCGGGGGCCCACTAGCGGAGGCCACAATGAGCAGTTCTTC	CASSQPRGPTSGGHNEQFF
TRBV19	NA	NA	TRBJ1-3	TGTGCCAGTAGTATTGACTCGTACTCTGGAAACACCATATATTTT	CASSIDSYSGNTIYF
TRBV23-1	NA	NA	TRBJ1-5	TGCGCCAGCAGTCAATCCAGACAGGGCAATCAGCCCCAGCATTTT	CASSQSRQGNQPQHF
TRBV5-5	NA	NA	TRBJ2-4	TGTGCCAGCAGCTTGGATGCCGGGGGCGCGGACATTCAGTACTTC	CASSLDAGGADIQYF
TRBV12-5	many	NA	TRBJ1-1	TGTGCTAGTGGTGCCGGACCTCAAGCTTTCTTT	CASGAGPQAFF
TRBV12-3/TRBV12-4	NA	NA	TRBJ2-3	TGTGCCAACAGCCCCAGGCGGGATACGCAGTATTTT	CANSPRRDTQYF
TRBV5-1	NA	NA	TRBJ2-5	TGCGCCAGCAGCACCACAGGGAGCCAAGAGACCCAGTACTTC	CASSTTGSQETQYF
TRBV12-5	many	TRBD2	TRBJ2-5	TGTGCTAGTGGTTTGGCACTAGCGGGAGTGGGAGAGACCCAGTACTTC	CASGLALAGVGETQYF
TRBV6-2/TRBV6-3	few	NA	TRBJ2-5	TGTGCCAGCAGTTATTCTTGGACAATTGGGACCCAGTACTTC	CASSYSWTIGTQYF
TRBV27	many	NA	TRBJ2-7	TGTGCCAGCAGTTTACCAGGGAGTCCCCACGAGCAGTACTTC	CASSLPGSPHEQYF
TRBV24-1	few	NA	TRBJ2-3	TGTGCCACCAGTCCCGGGACTAGCACAGATACGCAGTATTTT	CATSPGTSTDTQYF
TRBV7-8	many	TRBD1	TRBJ1-6	TGTGCCAGCAGCACACGACAGGGCCGGGGTTCACCCCTCCACTTT	CASSTRQGRGSPLHF
TRBV27	NA	NA	TRBJ1-6	TGTGCCAGCAGTTTACAGAATAATTCACCCCTCCACTTT	CASSLQNNSPLHF
TRBV20-1	NA	TRBD1	TRBJ1-2	TGCAGTGCCACGCAGGGGGACCGATACTACACCTTC	CSATQGDRYYTF
TRBV4-3	NA	NA	TRBJ1-2	TGCGCCAGCAGCCAAGAACTGGTGACCCTGTATGGCTACACCTTC	CASSQELVTLYGYTF
TRBV19	NA	NA	TRBJ2-7	TGTGCCAGTAGTAACCCCTGGGAGGCTCCCTACGAGCAGTACTTC	CASSNPWEAPYEQYF
TRBV20-1	many	TRBD2	TRBJ2-1	TGCAGTGCTAGGCGCGGGGGGGGTTTCAATGAGCAGTTCTTC	CSARRGGGFNEQFF
TRBV11-2	NA	NA	TRBJ1-1	TGTGCCAGCAGTCCATCCATGTCGAGCACTGAAGCTTTCTTT	CASSPSMSSTEAFF
TRBV7-2	many	TRBD2	TRBJ2-1	TGTGCCAGCAGCTTAGGCCTCCTAGCGGGAGGGCGAGTTGCCTACAATGAGCAGTTCTTC	CASSLGLLAGGRVAYNEQFF
TRBV19	NA	NA	TRBJ1-1	TGTGCCAGTAGTACCCCACAAGGGAATGAAGCTTTCTTT	CASSTPQGNEAFF
TRBV7-2	many	NA	TRBJ1-1	TGTGCCAGCAGCCAATACCAGACTGAAGCTTTCTTT	CASSQYQTEAFF
TRBV25-1	NA	TRBD1	TRBJ1-5	TGTGCCAGCCCCCAGGGGGGTAAACAGCCCCAGCATTTT	CASPQGGKQPQHF
TRBV20-1	few	NA	TRBJ2-1	TGCAGTGCTAGAAACAATGAGCAGTTCTTC	CSARNNEQFF
TRBV7-2	many	TRBD1	TRBJ1-3	TGTGCCAGCATCAAATCCCCAGGGGGAGGAAACACCATATATTTT	CASIKSPGGGNTIYF
TRBV7-7	few	TRBD1	TRBJ2-5	TGTGCCAGCAGCTCCGACCCGGGACAGGGGGAGACCCAGTACTTC	CASSSDPGQGETQYF
TRBV15	few	NA	TRBJ1-5	TGTGCCACCAGCAGCGGGGTGGGGCAGCGCAATCAGCCCCAGCATTTT	CATSSGVGQRNQPQHF